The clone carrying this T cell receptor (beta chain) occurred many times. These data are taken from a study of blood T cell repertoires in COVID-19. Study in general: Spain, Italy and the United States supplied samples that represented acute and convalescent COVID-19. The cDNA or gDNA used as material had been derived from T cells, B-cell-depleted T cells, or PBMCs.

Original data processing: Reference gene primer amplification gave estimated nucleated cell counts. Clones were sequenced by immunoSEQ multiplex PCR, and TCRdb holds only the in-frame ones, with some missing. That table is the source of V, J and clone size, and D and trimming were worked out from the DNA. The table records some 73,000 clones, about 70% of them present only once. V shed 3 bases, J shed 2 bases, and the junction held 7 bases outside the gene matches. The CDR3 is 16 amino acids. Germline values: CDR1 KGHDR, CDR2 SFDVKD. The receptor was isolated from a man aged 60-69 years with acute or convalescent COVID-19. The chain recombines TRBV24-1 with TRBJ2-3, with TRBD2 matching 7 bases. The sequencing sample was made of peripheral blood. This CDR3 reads CATSDPHGGDTDTQYF. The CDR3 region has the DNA TGTGCCACCAGTGATCCACATGGGGGGGACACAGATACGCAGTATTTT.